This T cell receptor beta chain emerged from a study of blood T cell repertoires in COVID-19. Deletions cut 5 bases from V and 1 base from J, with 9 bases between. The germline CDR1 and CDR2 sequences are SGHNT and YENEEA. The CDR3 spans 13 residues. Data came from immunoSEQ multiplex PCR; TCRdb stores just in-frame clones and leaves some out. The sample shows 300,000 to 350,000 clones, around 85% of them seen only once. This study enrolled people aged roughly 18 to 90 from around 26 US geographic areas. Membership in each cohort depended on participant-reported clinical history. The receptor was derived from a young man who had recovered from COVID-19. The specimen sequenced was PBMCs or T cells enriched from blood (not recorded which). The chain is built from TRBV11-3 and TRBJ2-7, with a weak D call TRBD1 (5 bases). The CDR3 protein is CASSLDSSYEQYF. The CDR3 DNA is TGTGCCAGCAGCCTCGACAGTTCCTACGAGCAGTACTTC. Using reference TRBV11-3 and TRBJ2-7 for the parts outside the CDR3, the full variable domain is EAGVVQSPRYKIIEKKQPVAFWCNPISGHNTLYWYLQNLGQGPELLIRYENEEAVDDSQLPKDRFSAERLKGVDSTLKIQPAELGDSAVYLCASSLDSSYEQYFGPGTRLTVT.